This T cell receptor (beta chain) was documented in a study of metastatic and nonmetastatic thyroid tumors. Treatment of any kind had been given to no patient before thyroid surgery. This clone was seen a handful of times. A read error is likely, as this CDR3 ends without the conserved phenylalanine or tryptophan. In the same sample, other DNA sequences code for this CDR3. TCRdb re-processed the PCR reads through MiXCR. The data hold some 20,000 clones, with around a quarter observed a single time. The receptor's source is a female donor with papillary thyroid cancer or a benign thyroid nodule (not recorded which). Some clones in this sample may be carry-over from other donors' samples. Sequencing was carried out using tumor tissue.

CDR3 sequence: CSVGDGKYGYTL. In DNA form, the CDR3 reads TGTAGCGTTGGAGACGGTAAATATGGCTACACCCTC. The chain employs TRBV29-1 and TRBJ1-2; no reliable D call. CDR3 size: 12 residues. The V gene's germline CDR1 is SQVTM and CDR2 ANQGSEA.